A selection of T cell receptor beta chains follows, all from one sample in a study of T cell changes during pregnancy in multiple sclerosis. Only in-frame clones appear in the TCRdb table, and some are missing; sequencing was by immunoSEQ multiplex PCR. The sample consists of tens of thousands of clones, more than 85% of them appearing once. Sequenced here: CD8+ T cells from peripheral blood mononuclear cells, sampled before pregnancy. These receptor sequences come from a female donor with multiple sclerosis, enrolled in a pregnancy study. CDR3s include the opening cysteine and the closing phenylalanine or tryptophan. A D gene is named only where the DNA matches it firmly. Clone sizes are given selectively: once, few, many, or a class where the clone is expanded.

d_call,clone_size,j_call,v_call,cdr3_aa,cdr3_nt
.,once,TRBJ2-5,TRBV4-1,CASSQDREETQYF,TGCGCCAGCAGCCAAGACAGGGAAGAGACCCAGTACTTC
.,.,TRBJ1-1,TRBV11-2,CASSLIRGQMNTEAFF,TGTGCCAGCAGCTTGATTAGAGGGCAGATGAACACTGAAGCTTTCTTT
TRBD1,.,TRBJ2-7,TRBV19,CASSVTGALIYEQYF,TGTGCCAGTAGTGTAACAGGGGCCCTAATCTACGAGCAGTACTTC
.,.,TRBJ2-3,TRBV19,CASSILVGGSTDTQYF,TGTGCCAGTAGTATTCTGGTGGGGGGAAGCACAGATACGCAGTATTTT
.,.,TRBJ1-5,TRBV7-2,CASSLDASGTTNQPQHF,TGTGCCAGCAGCTTAGACGCCTCGGGGACAACGAACCAGCCCCAGCATTTT
.,.,TRBJ1-1,TRBV9,CASSVEPGLSGTEAFF,TGTGCCAGCAGCGTAGAGCCAGGGCTCAGTGGCACTGAAGCTTTCTTT
TRBD1,.,TRBJ2-5,TRBV6-5,CASSFLGKGARETQYF,TGTGCCAGCAGTTTTTTAGGAAAGGGGGCAAGAGAGACCCAGTACTTC
.,.,TRBJ2-7,TRBV14,CASSQEFTSYEQYF,TGTGCCAGCAGCCAAGAGTTCACATCCTACGAGCAGTACTTC
TRBD1,.,TRBJ1-3,TRBV7-2,CASSAPGQGFGNTIYF,TGTGCCAGCAGCGCACCGGGACAGGGTTTTGGAAACACCATATATTTT
TRBD2,.,TRBJ2-3,TRBV27,CASSSGTSGTDTQYF,TGTGCCAGCAGTTCCGGGACTAGTGGCACAGATACGCAGTATTTT